This T cell receptor beta chain was obtained from a study of blood T cell repertoires in COVID-19. In the study's own analysis: Quantification of nucleated cells was approximated via reference gene primer amplification. Sequenced by immunoSEQ multiplex PCR; TCRdb stores in-frame clones only, minus some. V and J calls and clone size are as listed in that table; D and trimming were resolved from the DNA. The sample consists of under 500,000 clones, 70% to 90% of them appearing once. Germline lookup yields CDR1 MGHRA and CDR2 YSYEKL. V gave up 4 bases and J gave up 3 bases, with 7 bases separating them. CDR3 length: 13 amino acids.

This chain connects TRBV4-1 to TRBJ2-1, with D unclear. The sample comprised PBMCs or T cells enriched from blood (not recorded which). This clonotype was sampled from a woman under 30 with acute COVID-19. The CDR3 reads CASSLPGYNEQFF. CDR3 DNA sequence: TGCGCCAGCAGCCTCCCGGGCTACAATGAGCAGTTCTTC.